The source of this TCR beta chain is a study of neurological immune-mediated disorders. The study, taken as a whole, reports: It was HTLV-1-associated myelopathy that showed the most TCR clonal expansion, while multiple sclerosis showed the least, falling below healthy controls.

This clonotype was seen at least ten times. Its antigen is unidentified. Synthesis of cDNA was accomplished via 5'RACE employing 10-nucleotide random UMIs. From 15-18 subjects, each sequencing run yielded over 180 million TCR-beta sequences. TCRdb re-derived calls from the 5' RACE reads in MiXCR, one entry per CDR3 protein. The sample shows about 45,000 distinct CDR3 sequences, roughly 12% of them seen only once. The CDR3 consists of 11 residues. Germline CDR1 is DFQATT and CDR2 is SNEGSKA (reference sequence). V was shortened by 6 bases and J by 7 bases, with 12 bases between the two germline ends. Regarding time point: longitudinal time-point 3. Where libraries were unsorted, they were derived from 2 million PBMCs stored at -80 degrees C.

The clonotype was recovered from a man aged 25 to 45 in good health. This rearrangement joins TRBV20-1 to TRBJ2-5; D remains unclear. The specimen was PBMCs. The CDR3 DNA sequence: TGCAGTGCACCTAGAGACCCGACCCAGTACTTC. This gives the protein CSAPRDPTQYF.